A selection of T cell receptor beta chains follows, all from one sample in a study of cytomegalovirus exposure and HLA in healthy donors. The method was immunoSEQ multiplex PCR; TCRdb's version includes in-frame clones alone and lacks a portion of them. The repertoire includes around 110,000 clones, roughly 70% of them detected once, and roughly 1.6% sits in the top ten. The material sequenced was PBMCs. These receptors were collected from a woman between 18 and 30 years old in good health and CMV-seronegative. CDR3s include the opening cysteine and the closing phenylalanine or tryptophan. D genes are given only for firm matches. A row's size may be missing; if present it is once, few, many or a size class.

size	D	V	J	DNA	CDR3
-	TRBD2	TRBV30	TRBJ2-3	TGTGCCTGCGCGGGGGGCATTCCTAGCACAGATACGCAGTATTTT	CACAGGIPSTDTQYF
-	TRBD1	TRBV9	TRBJ2-7	TGTGCCAGCAGCTTAGGACAGGGGGCAGGCGAGCAGTACTTC	CASSLGQGAGEQYF
few	-	TRBV6-1	TRBJ1-5	TGTGCCAGCAGTCGCAGACAGCCTAGCAATCAGCCCCAGCATTTT	CASSRRQPSNQPQHF
-	-	TRBV6-5	TRBJ2-5	TGTGCCAGCAGTTACTCGAGGGGGGGAGAGACCCAGTACTTC	CASSYSRGGETQYF
few	TRBD2	TRBV4-2	TRBJ2-5	TGTGCCAGCAGCCCTCTGAGCGGGGCCCAAGAGACCCAGTACTTC	CASSPLSGAQETQYF
-	TRBD1	TRBV6-5	TRBJ1-5	TGTGCCAGCAGACCGGACAGGGGATGGAATCAGCCCCAGCATTTT	CASRPDRGWNQPQHF
-	TRBD1	TRBV5-1	TRBJ1-1	TGCGCCAGCAGCTTGGGAGGGGGCTTGGGCACTGAAGCTTTCTTT	CASSLGGGLGTEAFF
-	-	TRBV16	TRBJ2-7	TGTGCCAGCAGCCCCCTGGAGGGTAACGAGCAGTACTTC	CASSPLEGNEQYF
-	TRBD2	TRBV4-1	TRBJ2-7	TGCGCCAGCAGCCAAGTTCGGACTAGCTCCTACGAGCAGTACTTC	CASSQVRTSSYEQYF
-	-	TRBV6-5	TRBJ1-2	TGTGCCAGCAGAGTAGGGGGTTCTAACTATGGCTACACCTTC	CASRVGGSNYGYTF
few	-	TRBV7-2	TRBJ1-2	TGTGCCAGCAGCTCGGACAGAGTTAAAGGCTACACCTTC	CASSSDRVKGYTF
few	-	TRBV2	TRBJ2-1	TGTGCCAGCAGCCCCACCGGGAACAATGAGCAGTTCTTC	CASSPTGNNEQFF
-	-	TRBV7-2	TRBJ1-4	TGTGCCAGCAGCTTAGGGGGGGGAACTAATGAAAAACTGTTTTTT	CASSLGGGTNEKLFF
-	-	TRBV7-9	TRBJ2-3	TGTGCCAGCAGCCGAGGGATGGTAGCGGGCACAGATACGCAGTATTTT	CASSRGMVAGTDTQYF
-	TRBD1	TRBV13	TRBJ1-4	TGTGCCAGCAGCCTAACCGGGACAGGTCGTGCAACTAATGAAAAACTGTTTTTT	CASSLTGTGRATNEKLFF
-	TRBD1	TRBV10-3	TRBJ1-2	TGTGCCATCAGTGAGCAGGGGGCTCGCTATGGCTACACCTTC	CAISEQGARYGYTF
-	-	TRBV5-1	TRBJ2-2	TGCGCCAGCAAAGGAGGTTCCACTTCCGGGGAGCTGTTTTTT	CASKGGSTSGELFF
-	TRBD2	TRBV7-2	TRBJ2-5	TGTGCCAGCAGCTTAGTACCTAGCGGGACGCAGACCCAGTACTTC	CASSLVPSGTQTQYF
-	-	TRBV30	TRBJ1-1	TGTGCCTGGAGAGGCGACGGAGCTCGGGGAGCTTTCTTT	CAWRGDGARGAFF
-	-	TRBV15	TRBJ1-3	TGTGCCACCAGCAGCCCGGACAGCCCTGGAAACACCATATATTTT	CATSSPDSPGNTIYF
-	TRBD1	TRBV5-1	TRBJ2-7	TGCGCCAGCAGCATGGGACAGGGGGCCTACGAGCAGTACTTC	CASSMGQGAYEQYF
-	-	TRBV9	TRBJ2-5	TGTGCCAGCAGCCTCAGGGGGGCCCCAGAGACCCAGTACTTC	CASSLRGAPETQYF
-	TRBD2	TRBV30	TRBJ2-1	TGTGCCTGGAGTGCCGGAGGACTAGCGGGGGTCAATGAGCAGTTCTTC	CAWSAGGLAGVNEQFF
few	TRBD1	TRBV6-1	TRBJ1-1	TGTGCCACCAGTGACAGGGTGCGTTACACTGAAGCTTTCTTT	CATSDRVRYTEAFF
-	TRBD1	TRBV28	TRBJ2-7	TGTGCCAGCAGTTCACCCGGACAGGGCTACTCCTACGAGCAGTACTTC	CASSSPGQGYSYEQYF
once	-	TRBV2	TRBJ1-6	TGTGCCAGCAGAGGAGGGAGCTCCTATAATTCACCCCTCCACTTT	CASRGGSSYNSPLHF
few	-	TRBV9	TRBJ1-4	TGTGCCAGCAGCGCGGACAGTTTTAATGAAAAACTGTTTTTT	CASSADSFNEKLFF
few	-	TRBV7-9	TRBJ2-7	TGTGCCAGCAGCCTACCGACAGGCTGGGAGCAGTACTTC	CASSLPTGWEQYF
few	-	TRBV7-6	TRBJ2-2	TGTGCCAGCAGCACAACTAGTGCCTCACGGGAGCTGTTTTTT	CASSTTSASRELFF
-	TRBD1	TRBV7-2	TRBJ1-2	TGTGCCAGCAGCTTAGAAGGGACAGGGAATGGCTACACCTTC	CASSLEGTGNGYTF
few	-	TRBV7-6	TRBJ1-1	TGTGCCAGCAGCTTAAAGGGGGACACTGAAGCTTTCTTT	CASSLKGDTEAFF
-	TRBD2	TRBV6-5	TRBJ2-1	TGTGCCAGCAGCCCCGGGGCGGGGGGGCGGGGTGAGCAGTTCTTC	CASSPGAGGRGEQFF
few	-	TRBV6-1	TRBJ2-1	TGTGCCAGCAGTGAATATAGGGGAGGCTACAATGAGCAGTTCTTC	CASSEYRGGYNEQFF
-	TRBD2	TRBV29-1	TRBJ2-5	TGCAGCGTTGATACACTAGCGGGTCTAGAGACCCAGTACTTC	CSVDTLAGLETQYF
-	-	TRBV7-9	TRBJ1-1	TGTGCCAGCAGCTTAGCTGAAGGGGTCGGTGAAGCTTTCTTT	CASSLAEGVGEAFF
-	-	TRBV7-9	TRBJ1-1	TGTGCCAGCAGTCCAGACAGAGCATACACTGAAGCTTTCTTT	CASSPDRAYTEAFF
few	TRBD1	TRBV6-5	TRBJ2-5	TGTGCCAGCAGTTCTCGACAGGGGGCGAAGGAGACCCAGTACTTC	CASSSRQGAKETQYF
-	-	TRBV5-8	TRBJ2-1	TGTGCCAGCAGCTTGTATTCGGGGGATAGCTCCTACAATGAGCAGTTCTTC	CASSLYSGDSSYNEQFF
-	-	TRBV19	TRBJ1-1	TGTGCCAGTGGAGAGAGGGATGGTGGCACTGAAGCTTTCTTT	CASGERDGGTEAFF
-	TRBD2	TRBV28	TRBJ2-3	TGTGCCAGTCTCGGCGGGAGGGCTAACACAGATACGCAGTATTTT	CASLGGRANTDTQYF
-	-	TRBV2	TRBJ1-1	TGTGCCAGCAGGGTACAGATTTCGAACACTGAAGCTTTCTTT	CASRVQISNTEAFF
-	-	TRBV9	TRBJ1-2	TGTGCCAGCAGCGTTGCCCCCGACGACACTTCCGGCTACACCTTC	CASSVAPDDTSGYTF
few	-	TRBV15	TRBJ1-5	TGTGCCACCAGCAGTCCCAGGACAGAAATTCCCTGGGGCAATCAGCCCCAGCATTTT	CATSSPRTEIPWGNQPQHF
-	-	TRBV5-1	TRBJ2-5	TGCGCCAGCAGCTTTGGGAGTGGAGAGACCCAGTACTTC	CASSFGSGETQYF
-	-	TRBV2	TRBJ1-5	TGTGCCAGCAATAGGCTCAGGGATCAGCCCCAGCATTTT	CASNRLRDQPQHF
-	TRBD2	TRBV30	TRBJ2-1	TGTGCCTGGGCTAGCGGTTCCTACAATGAGCAGTTCTTC	CAWASGSYNEQFF
-	TRBD1	TRBV7-9	TRBJ1-1	TGTGCCAGCGCCCGACAGGGGAACACTGAAGCTTTCTTT	CASARQGNTEAFF
-	TRBD1	TRBV18	TRBJ2-7	TGTGCCAGCTCACCCTACGGGACAGGGGTGGAAGAGCAGTACTTC	CASSPYGTGVEEQYF
few	TRBD1	TRBV4-2	TRBJ1-2	TGTGCCAGCAGCCAGGAAGGACAGGGTTCTAATGGCTACACCTTC	CASSQEGQGSNGYTF
-	TRBD2	TRBV5-1	TRBJ2-3	TGCGCCAGCAGCAACCTAGCGGGGGGACCCAGGGATACGCAGTATTTT	CASSNLAGGPRDTQYF